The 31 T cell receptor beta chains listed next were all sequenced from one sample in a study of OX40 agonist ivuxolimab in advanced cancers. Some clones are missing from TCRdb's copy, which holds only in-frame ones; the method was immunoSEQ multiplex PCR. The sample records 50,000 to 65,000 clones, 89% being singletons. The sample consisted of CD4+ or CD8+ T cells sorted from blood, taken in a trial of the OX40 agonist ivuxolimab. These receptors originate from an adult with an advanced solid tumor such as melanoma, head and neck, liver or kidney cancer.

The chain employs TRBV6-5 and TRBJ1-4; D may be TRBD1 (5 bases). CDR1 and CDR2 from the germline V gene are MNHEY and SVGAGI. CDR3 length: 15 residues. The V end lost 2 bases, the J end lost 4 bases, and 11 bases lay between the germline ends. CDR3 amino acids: CASSYQRTSNEKLFF. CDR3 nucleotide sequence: TGTGCCAGCAGTTACCAGCGGACAAGTAATGAAAAACTGTTTTTT.

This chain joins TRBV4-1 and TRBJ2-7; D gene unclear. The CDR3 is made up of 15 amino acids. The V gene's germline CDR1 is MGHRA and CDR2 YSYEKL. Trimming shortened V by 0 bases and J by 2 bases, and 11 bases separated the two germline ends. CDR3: CASSQDPGNTYEQYF. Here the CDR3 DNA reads TGCGCCAGCAGCCAAGATCCCGGAAATACCTACGAGCAGTACTTC.

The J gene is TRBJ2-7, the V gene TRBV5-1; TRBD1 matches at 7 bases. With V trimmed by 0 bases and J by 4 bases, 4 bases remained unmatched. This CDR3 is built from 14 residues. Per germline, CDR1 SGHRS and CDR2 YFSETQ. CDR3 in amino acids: CASSLDRGRYEQYF. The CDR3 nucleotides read TGCGCCAGCAGCTTGGACAGGGGTAGGTACGAGCAGTACTTC.

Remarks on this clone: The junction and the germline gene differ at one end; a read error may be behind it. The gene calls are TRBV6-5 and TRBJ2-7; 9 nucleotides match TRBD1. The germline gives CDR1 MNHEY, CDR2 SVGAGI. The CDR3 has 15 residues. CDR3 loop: CASSQITGGSHEQYF. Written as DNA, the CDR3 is TGTGCCAGCAGTCAAATTACAGGGGGCTCCCACGAGCAGTACTTC.

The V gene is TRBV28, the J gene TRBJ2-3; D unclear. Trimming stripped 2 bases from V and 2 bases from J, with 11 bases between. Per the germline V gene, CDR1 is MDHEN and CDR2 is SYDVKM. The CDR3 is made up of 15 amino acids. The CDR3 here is CASSLGLTATDTQYF. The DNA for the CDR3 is TGTGCCAGCAGTTTAGGCCTGACCGCCACAGATACGCAGTATTTT.

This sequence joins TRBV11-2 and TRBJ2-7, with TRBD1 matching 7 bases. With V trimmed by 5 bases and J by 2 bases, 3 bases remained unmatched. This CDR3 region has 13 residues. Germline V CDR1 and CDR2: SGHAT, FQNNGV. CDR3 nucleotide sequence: TGTGCCAGCAGCCCCCAGGGGGCCTACGAGCAGTACTTC. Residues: CASSPQGAYEQYF. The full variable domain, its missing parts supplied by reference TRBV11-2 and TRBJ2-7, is EAGVAQSPRYKIIEKRQSVAFWCNPISGHATLYWYQQILGQGPKLLIQFQNNGVVDDSQLPKDRFSAERLKGVDSTLKIQPAKLEDSAVYLCASSPQGAYEQYFGPGTRLTVT.

The CDR3 protein is CAISEGASGQETQYF. The CDR3 coding sequence is TGTGCCATCAGTGAGGGGGCTAGCGGACAAGAGACCCAGTACTTC. The rearrangement uses TRBV10-3 and TRBJ2-5; 7 nucleotides line up with TRBD2. The CDR3 length is 15 residues. Per the germline V gene, CDR1 is ENHRY and CDR2 is SYGVKD. With V trimmed by 2 bases and J by 2 bases, 5 bases remained unmatched.

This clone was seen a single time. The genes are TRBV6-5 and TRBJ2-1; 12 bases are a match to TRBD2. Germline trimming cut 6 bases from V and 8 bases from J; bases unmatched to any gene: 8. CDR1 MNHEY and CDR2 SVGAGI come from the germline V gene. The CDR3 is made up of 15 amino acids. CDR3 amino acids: CASRTTSGSLDEQFF. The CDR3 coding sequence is TGTGCCAGCAGAACGACTAGCGGGAGTCTCGATGAGCAGTTCTTC.

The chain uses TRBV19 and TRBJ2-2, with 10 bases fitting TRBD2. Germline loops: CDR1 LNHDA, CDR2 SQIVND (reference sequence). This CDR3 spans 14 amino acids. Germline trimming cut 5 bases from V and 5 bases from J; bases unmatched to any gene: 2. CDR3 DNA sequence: TGTGCCAGTAGTTCGGGACTAGCGACCGGGGAGCTGTTTTTT. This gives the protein CASSSGLATGELFF. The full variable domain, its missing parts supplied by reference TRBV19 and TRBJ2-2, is DGGITQSPKYLFRKEGQNVTLSCEQNLNHDAMYWYRQDPGQGLRLIYYSQIVNDFQKGDIAEGYSVSREKKESFPLTVTSAQKNPTAFYLCASSSGLATGELFFGEGSRLTVL.

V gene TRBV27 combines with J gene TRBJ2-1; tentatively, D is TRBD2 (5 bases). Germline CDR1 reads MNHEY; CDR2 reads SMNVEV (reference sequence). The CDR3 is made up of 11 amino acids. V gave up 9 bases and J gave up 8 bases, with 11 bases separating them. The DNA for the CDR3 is TGTGCCAGTACTAGGGCGGATGAGCAGTTCTTC. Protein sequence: CASTRADEQFF.

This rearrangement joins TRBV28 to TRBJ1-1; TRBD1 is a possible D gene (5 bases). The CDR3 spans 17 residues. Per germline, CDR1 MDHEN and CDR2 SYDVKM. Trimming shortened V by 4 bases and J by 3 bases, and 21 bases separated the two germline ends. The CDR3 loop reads CASSSSGGGSWHTEAFF. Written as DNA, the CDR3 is TGTGCCAGCAGTTCCTCCGGGGGGGGGTCTTGGCACACTGAAGCTTTCTTT.

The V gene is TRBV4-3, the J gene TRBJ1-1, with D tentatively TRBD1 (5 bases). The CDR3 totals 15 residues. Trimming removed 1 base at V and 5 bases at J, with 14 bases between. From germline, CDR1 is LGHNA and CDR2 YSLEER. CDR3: CASSQATLGGTEAFF. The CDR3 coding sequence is TGCGCCAGCAGCCAAGCGACGCTTGGGGGGACTGAAGCTTTCTTT.

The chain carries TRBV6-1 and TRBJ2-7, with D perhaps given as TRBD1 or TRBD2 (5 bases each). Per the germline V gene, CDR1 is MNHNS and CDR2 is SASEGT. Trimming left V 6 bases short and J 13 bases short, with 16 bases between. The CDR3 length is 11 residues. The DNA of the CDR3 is TGTGCCAGCAGCCCAGGGACCATTATATACTTC. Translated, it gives CASSPGTIIYF.

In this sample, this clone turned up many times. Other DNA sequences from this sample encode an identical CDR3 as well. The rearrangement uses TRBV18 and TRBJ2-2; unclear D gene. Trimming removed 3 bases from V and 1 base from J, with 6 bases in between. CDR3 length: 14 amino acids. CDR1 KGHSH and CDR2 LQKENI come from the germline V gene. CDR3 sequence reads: CASSPPVNTGELFF. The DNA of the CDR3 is TGTGCCAGCTCACCCCCGGTGAACACCGGGGAGCTGTTTTTT.

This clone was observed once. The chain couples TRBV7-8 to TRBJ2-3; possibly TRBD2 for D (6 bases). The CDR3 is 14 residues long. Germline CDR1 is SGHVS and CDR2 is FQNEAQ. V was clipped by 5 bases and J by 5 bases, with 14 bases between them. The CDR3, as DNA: TGTGCCAGCAGCATCCTAGCGTTCGTAGATACGCAGTATTTT. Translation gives CASSILAFVDTQYF.

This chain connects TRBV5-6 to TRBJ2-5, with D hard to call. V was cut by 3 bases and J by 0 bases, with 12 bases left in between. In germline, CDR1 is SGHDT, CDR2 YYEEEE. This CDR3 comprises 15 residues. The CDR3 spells CASSYPQTNQETQYF. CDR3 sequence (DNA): TGTGCCAGCAGCTACCCCCAAACAAACCAAGAGACCCAGTACTTC. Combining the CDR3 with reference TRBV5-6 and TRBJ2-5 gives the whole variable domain DAGVTQSPTHLIKTRGQQVTLRCSPKSGHDTVSWYQQALGQGPQFIFQYYEEEERQRGNFPDRFSGHQFPNYSSELNVNALLLGDSALYLCASSYPQTNQETQYFGPGTRLLVL.

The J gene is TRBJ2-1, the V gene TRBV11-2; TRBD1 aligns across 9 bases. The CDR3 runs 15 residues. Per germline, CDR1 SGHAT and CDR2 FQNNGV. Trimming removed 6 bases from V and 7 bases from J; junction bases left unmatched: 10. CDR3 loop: CASSLTGQGRNEQFF. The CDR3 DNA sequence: TGTGCCAGCAGTTTAACCGGACAGGGGAGGAATGAGCAGTTCTTC.

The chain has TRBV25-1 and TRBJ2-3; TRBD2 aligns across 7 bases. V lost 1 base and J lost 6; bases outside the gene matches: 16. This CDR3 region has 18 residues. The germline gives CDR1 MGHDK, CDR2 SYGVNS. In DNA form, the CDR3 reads TGTGCCAGCAGTGAATGGGAGGGGTCCCACCTGCACCCGGATACGCAGTATTTT. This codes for CASSEWEGSHLHPDTQYF. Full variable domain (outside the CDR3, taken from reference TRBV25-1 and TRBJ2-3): EADIYQTPRYLVIGTGKKITLECSQTMGHDKMYWYQQDPGMELHLIHYSYGVNSTEKGDLSSESTVSRIRTEHFPLTLESARPSHTSQYLCASSEWEGSHLHPDTQYFGPGTRLTVL.

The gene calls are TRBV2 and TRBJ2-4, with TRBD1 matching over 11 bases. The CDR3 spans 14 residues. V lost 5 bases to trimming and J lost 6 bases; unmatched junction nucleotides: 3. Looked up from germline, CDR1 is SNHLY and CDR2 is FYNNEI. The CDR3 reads CASSRGQGGNIQYF. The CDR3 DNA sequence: TGTGCCAGCAGTCGGGGACAGGGGGGAAACATTCAGTACTTC.

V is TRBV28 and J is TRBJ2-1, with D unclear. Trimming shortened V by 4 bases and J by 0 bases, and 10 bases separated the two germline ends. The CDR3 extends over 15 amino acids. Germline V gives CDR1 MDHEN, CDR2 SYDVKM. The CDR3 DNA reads TGTGCCAGCAGTTCTCTAGTACGCTCCTACAATGAGCAGTTCTTC. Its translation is CASSSLVRSYNEQFF.

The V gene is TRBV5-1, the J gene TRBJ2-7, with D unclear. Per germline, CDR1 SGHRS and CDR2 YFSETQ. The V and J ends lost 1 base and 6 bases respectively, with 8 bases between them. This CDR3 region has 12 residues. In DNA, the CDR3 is TGCGCCAGCAGCTTGAATAGTTTCGAGCAGTACTTC. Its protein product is CASSLNSFEQYF.

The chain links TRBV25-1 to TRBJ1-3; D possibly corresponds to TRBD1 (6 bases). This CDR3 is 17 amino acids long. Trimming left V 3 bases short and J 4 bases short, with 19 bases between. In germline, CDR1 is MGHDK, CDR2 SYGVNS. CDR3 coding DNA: TGTGCCAGCAGTGAGTATAGACTGGGGGCGCGAGGAAACACCATATATTTT. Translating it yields CASSEYRLGARGNTIYF.

CDR3 sequence (DNA): TGTGCCAGCAGTATTAGGGGGTATGAGCAGTTCTTC. Translation gives CASSIRGYEQFF. This sequence joins TRBV27 and TRBJ2-1; possible D gene TRBD1, 6 bases. The CDR3 extends over 12 amino acids. The V gene's germline CDR1 is MNHEY and CDR2 SMNVEV (reference sequence). V lost 5 bases and J 8 bases, leaving 10 bases between the germline ends.

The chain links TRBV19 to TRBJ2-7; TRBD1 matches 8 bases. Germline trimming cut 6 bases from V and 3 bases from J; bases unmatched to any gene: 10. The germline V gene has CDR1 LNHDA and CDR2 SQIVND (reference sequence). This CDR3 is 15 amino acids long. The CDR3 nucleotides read TGTGCCAGTAGCACCGGGACAGGATTAGACTACGAGCAGTACTTC. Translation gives CASSTGTGLDYEQYF.

The CDR3 sequence is CASSQATEAFF. The CDR3 bases are TGCGCCAGCAGCCAAGCCACTGAAGCTTTCTTT. This rearrangement joins TRBV4-1 to TRBJ1-1; D remains unclear. The germline CDR1 and CDR2 sequences are MGHRA and YSYEKL. The CDR3 extends over 11 amino acids. V was shortened by 1 base and J by 4 bases, with 1 base between the two germline ends.

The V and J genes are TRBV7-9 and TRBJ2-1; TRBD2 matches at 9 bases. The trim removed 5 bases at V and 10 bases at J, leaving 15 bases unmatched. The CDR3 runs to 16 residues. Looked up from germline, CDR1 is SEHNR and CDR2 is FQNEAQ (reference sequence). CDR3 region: CASSQPMREGLWEQFF. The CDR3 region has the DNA TGTGCCAGCAGCCAACCAATGCGGGAGGGCCTATGGGAGCAGTTCTTC.

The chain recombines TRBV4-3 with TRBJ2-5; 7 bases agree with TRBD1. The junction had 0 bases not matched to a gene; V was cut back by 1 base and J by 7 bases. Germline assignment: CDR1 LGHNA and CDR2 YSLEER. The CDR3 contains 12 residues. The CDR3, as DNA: TGCGCCAGCAGCCAAGGGACAGGGACCCAGTACTTC. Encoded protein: CASSQGTGTQYF.

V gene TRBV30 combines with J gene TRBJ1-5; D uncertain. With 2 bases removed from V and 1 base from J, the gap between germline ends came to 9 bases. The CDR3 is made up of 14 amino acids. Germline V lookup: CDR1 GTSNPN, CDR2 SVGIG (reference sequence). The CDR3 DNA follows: TGTGCCTGGAGTTCCTCAGGAAGCAATCAGCCCCAGCATTTT. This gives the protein CAWSSSGSNQPQHF.

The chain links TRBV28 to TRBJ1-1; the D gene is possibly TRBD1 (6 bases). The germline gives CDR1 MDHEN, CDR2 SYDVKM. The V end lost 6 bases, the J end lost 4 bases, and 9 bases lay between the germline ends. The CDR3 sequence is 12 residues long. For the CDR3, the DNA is TGTGCCAGCAGCAGGGGACCCACTGAAGCTTTCTTT. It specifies CASSRGPTEAFF.

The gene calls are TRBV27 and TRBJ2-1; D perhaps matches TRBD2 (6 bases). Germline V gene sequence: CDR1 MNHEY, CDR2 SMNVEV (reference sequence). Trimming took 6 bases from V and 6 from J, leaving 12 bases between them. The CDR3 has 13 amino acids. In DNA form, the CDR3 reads TGTGCCAGCAGCTCGGCGGGGTTCAATGAGCAGTTCTTC. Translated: CASSSAGFNEQFF.

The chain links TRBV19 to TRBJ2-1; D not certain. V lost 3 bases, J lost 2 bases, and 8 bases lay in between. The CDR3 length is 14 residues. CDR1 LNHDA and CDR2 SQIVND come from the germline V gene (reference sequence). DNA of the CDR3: TGTGCCAGTAGTATTGTCGGCCCCTACAATGAGCAGTTCTTC. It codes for CASSIVGPYNEQFF.